This TCR beta chain was found in a study of shared clonotypes between healthy human individuals. The study ran the assay at deep level. Genomic DNA of every subset was divided equally among multiple immunoSEQ plates. The method was immunoSEQ multiplex PCR; TCRdb's version includes in-frame clones alone and lacks a portion of them. The repertoire holds roughly 500,000 clones, roughly 80% seen once, with about 13% in the top ten. The CDR3 totals 15 residues. V lost 1 base, J lost 1 base, and 7 bases lay in between. Per germline, CDR1 KGHSH and CDR2 LQKENI. Material for sequencing was PBMCs. This TCR was sampled from a woman in her thirties or forties in good health. Some clones in this sample may be carry-over from other donors' samples. This rearrangement joins TRBV18 to TRBJ1-4; D is perhaps TRBD1 (5 bases). As DNA, the CDR3 is TGTGCCAGCTCACCACGGGGGGGAACTAATGAAAAACTGTTTTTT. Its protein is CASSPRGGTNEKLFF.